One and the same sample provided the 31 T cell receptor beta chains below, sequenced in a study of blood T cell repertoires in COVID-19. The data were produced by immunoSEQ multiplex PCR, yet TCRdb's version contains in-frame clones alone and is incomplete. The sample holds hundreds of thousands of clones, 89% seen once. Sequencing used peripheral blood. These receptors originate from a woman in her twenties or thirties with COVID-19, enrolled during active disease.

The gene calls are TRBV2 and TRBJ1-4; TRBD1 matches 9 bases. V was clipped by 5 bases and J by 3 bases; unmatched bases: 4. The germline CDR1 and CDR2 sequences are SNHLY and FYNNEI. The CDR3 extends over 15 amino acids. The CDR3 DNA reads as TGTGCCAGCAGTTACAGGGGGCTTGCTAATGAAAAACTGTTTTTT. Amino acids: CASSYRGLANEKLFF.

The V gene is TRBV24-1, the J gene TRBJ1-1; 8 nucleotides line up with TRBD1. The CDR3 spans 15 residues. Germline-derived CDR1 and CDR2 are KGHDR and SFDVKD. V lost 2 bases to trimming and J lost 5 bases; unmatched junction nucleotides: 6. CDR3 DNA sequence: TGTGCCACCAGTGATTCGACAGGGGCAGGGACTGAAGCTTTCTTT. Its translation: CATSDSTGAGTEAFF.

For this clone: Other nucleotide sequences from this sample produce the same CDR3. The gene calls are TRBV16 and TRBJ1-5, with D maybe TRBD1 (5 bases). Trimming took off 0 bases at V and 3 bases at J, with 9 bases between the two ends. The CDR3 spans 15 residues. Germline V gene sequence: CDR1 KGHSY, CDR2 FQNENV. CDR3 residues: CASSQSGQLNQPQHF. CDR3 nucleotides: TGTGCCAGCAGCCAATCGGGGCAACTCAATCAGCCCCAGCATTTT.

The J gene is TRBJ2-4, the V gene TRBV30; a weak D match, TRBD2 (6 bases). The CDR3 has 16 residues. CDR1 GTSNPN and CDR2 SVGIG come from the germline V gene (reference sequence). V was clipped by 6 bases and J by 2 bases, with 20 bases between them. CDR3 sequence: CACIPGTEFSKNIQYF. The DNA of the CDR3 is TGTGCCTGTATCCCCGGGACTGAGTTCTCCAAAAACATTCAGTACTTC.

The chain has TRBV11-2 and TRBJ2-4, with TRBD1 matching 8 bases. CDR3 length: 14 amino acids. Germline-derived CDR1 and CDR2 are SGHAT and FQNNGV. V lost 6 bases to trimming and J lost 7 bases; unmatched junction nucleotides: 8. The CDR3 loop reads CASRPGGADNIQYF. CDR3 DNA: TGTGCCAGCAGACCAGGGGGCGCCGACAACATTCAGTACTTC.

V usage is TRBV2 and J usage is TRBJ2-5, with D perhaps matching TRBD2 (5 bases). V was clipped by 1 base and J by 5 bases, with 14 bases between them. The CDR3 is 15 residues long. Looked up from germline, CDR1 is SNHLY and CDR2 is FYNNEI. The CDR3 sequence: CASSEGSGKWETQYF. The CDR3 region has the DNA TGTGCCAGCAGTGAAGGGTCGGGAAAGTGGGAGACCCAGTACTTC.

The rearrangement uses TRBV7-9 and TRBJ2-7, with 8 bases identical to TRBD1. The junction had 5 bases not matched to a gene; V was cut back by 3 bases and J by 10 bases. The germline CDR1 and CDR2 sequences are SEHNR and FQNEAQ (reference sequence). The CDR3 spans 12 residues. DNA of the CDR3: TGTGCCAGCAGCTTGGACAGGGCGGAACAGTACGTC. It is translated as CASSLDRAEQYV.

This rearrangement joins TRBV5-1 to TRBJ2-4; 8 positions agree with TRBD1. The CDR3 totals 17 residues. Unmatched junction bases numbered 5, after V lost 0 bases and J lost 0 bases. Germline-derived CDR1 and CDR2 are SGHRS and YFSETQ. For the CDR3, the DNA is TGCGCCAGCAGCTTGGAGGGACAGGCCATAGCCAAAAACATTCAGTACTTC. Translating gives CASSLEGQAIAKNIQYF.

Only one count was recorded for this clone. The gene calls are TRBV4-2 and TRBJ1-2, with a possible D match to TRBD1 (6 bases). Germline CDR1 reads LGHNA; CDR2 reads YNFKEQ. The CDR3 is 18 residues long. V was shortened by 3 bases and J by 8 bases, with 28 bases between the two germline ends. In DNA, the CDR3 is TGTGCCAGCAGCCAGGCGAGGATTACGGCGGAAACAACAGGGGGCTACACCTTC. This translates into CASSQARITAETTGGYTF.

The chain links TRBV19 to TRBJ1-1; D gene ambiguous. Trimming removed 5 bases from V and 0 bases from J, with 10 bases in between. The CDR3 has 14 amino acids. Germline V gene lookup returns CDR1 LNHDA and CDR2 SQIVND (reference sequence). The CDR3 sequence is CASSVTSLNTEAFF. The DNA for the CDR3 is TGTGCCAGTAGTGTGACATCCTTGAACACTGAAGCTTTCTTT. The full variable domain, its missing parts supplied by reference TRBV19 and TRBJ1-1, is DGGITQSPKYLFRKEGQNVTLSCEQNLNHDAMYWYRQDPGQGLRLIYYSQIVNDFQKGDIAEGYSVSREKKESFPLTVTSAQKNPTAFYLCASSVTSLNTEAFFGQGTRLTVV.

The gene calls are TRBV30 and TRBJ1-1, with D tentatively TRBD1 (5 bases). This CDR3 contains 13 residues. The germline V gene encodes CDR1 GTSNPN and CDR2 SVGIG (reference sequence). Trimming took off 2 bases at V and 7 bases at J, with 14 bases between the two ends. DNA for the CDR3: TGTGCCTGGAGTCAGGGATGGGGCGGTGAAGCTTTCTTT. Residues: CAWSQGWGGEAFF.

This clone was counted between two and nine times. V usage is TRBV4-3 and J usage is TRBJ1-6, with D unclear. V was trimmed by 0 bases and J by 11 bases, leaving 14 bases between them. CDR1 is LGHNA, CDR2 YSLEER, per germline. This CDR3 contains 15 residues. CDR3 nucleotides: TGCGCCAGCAGCCAAGAAGGCAGACCGACAACACCCCTCCACTTT. It codes for CASSQEGRPTTPLHF.

The rearrangement joins TRBV6-5 to TRBJ2-1; 8 bases match TRBD1. Per the germline V gene, CDR1 is MNHEY and CDR2 is SVGAGI. Trimming at V came to 0 bases and at J to 14 bases, leaving 12 bases not matched to a gene. The CDR3 consists of 15 residues. The CDR3 nucleotides are TGTGCCAGCAGTTACTCGCCCCCTCCGGACAGGGAGGAGTTCTTC. This encodes CASSYSPPPDREEFF.

The CDR3 DNA reads as TGTGCCACCAGCAGAGGTGGGGCCTTTGGGACAGAACAAGAGACCCAGTACTTC. Its translation: CATSRGGAFGTEQETQYF. The V gene is TRBV15, the J gene TRBJ2-5; 7 bases agree with TRBD1. The V and J ends lost 1 base and 2 bases, in that order; junction bases with no gene match: 13. Per the germline V gene, CDR1 is LNHNV and CDR2 is YYDKDF (reference sequence). The CDR3 is 18 amino acids.

The J gene is TRBJ1-1, the V gene TRBV29-1, with 9 bases aligning to TRBD1. The V gene's germline CDR1 is SQVTM and CDR2 ANQGSEA. J was trimmed by 0 bases and V by 3 bases; bases with no gene match: 11. The CDR3 loop spans 17 amino acids. CDR3 DNA: TGCAGCGTTGATAGCTGGGGACAGGGTAGAATGAACACTGAAGCTTTCTTT. As protein: CSVDSWGQGRMNTEAFF.

J is TRBJ1-1 and V is TRBV4-2; no reliable D call. The CDR3 length is 14 residues. Germline V CDR1 and CDR2: LGHNA, YNFKEQ. The germline V and J ends were trimmed by 2 bases and 3 bases, with 10 bases remaining between them. CDR3 sequence: CASSQLVEDTEAFF. CDR3 bases: TGTGCCAGCAGCCAATTAGTCGAGGACACTGAAGCTTTCTTT.

The V and J genes are TRBV5-6 and TRBJ2-5, with unresolved D. Trimming removed 3 bases from V and 0 bases from J, with 3 bases in between. This CDR3 has 12 residues. Per the germline V gene, CDR1 is SGHDT and CDR2 is YYEEEE. CDR3 sequence reads: CASSSYQETQYF. The CDR3 DNA reads TGTGCCAGCAGCTCATACCAAGAGACCCAGTACTTC.

The V call is TRBV11-2, the J call TRBJ1-1, with unresolved D. From germline, CDR1 is SGHAT and CDR2 FQNNGV. The CDR3 consists of 14 residues. Trimming removed 4 bases from V and 4 bases from J, with 13 bases in between. The CDR3 DNA reads as TGTGCCAGCAGCTCACAGCAAGTGGGCACTGAAGCTTTCTTT. Its protein product is CASSSQQVGTEAFF.

The V call is TRBV6-5, the J call TRBJ2-7, with TRBD1 identical over 7 bases. The CDR3 runs to 16 residues. From germline, CDR1 is MNHEY and CDR2 SVGAGI. J lost 3 bases, V lost 2 bases, and 10 bases had no gene match. CDR3 nucleotide sequence: TGTGCCAGCAGTTACACAGTCCAGGGGGACATCTACGAGCAGTACTTC. Amino acids: CASSYTVQGDIYEQYF.

V and J are TRBV11-3 and TRBJ2-5; D is possibly TRBD2 (7 bases). Per germline, CDR1 SGHNT and CDR2 YENEEA. Trimming removed 6 bases from V and 4 bases from J, with 18 bases in between. The CDR3 length is 15 residues. Here the CDR3 reads CASSPRGALSETQYF. DNA of the CDR3: TGTGCCAGCAGTCCTCGGGGGGCCCTCTCAGAGACCCAGTACTTC.

The J gene is TRBJ2-3, the V gene TRBV5-1, with 9 bases aligning to TRBD2. CDR3 length: 16 residues. The trim removed 4 bases at V and 4 bases at J, leaving 10 bases unmatched. CDR1 is SGHRS and CDR2 is YFSETQ in the germline V gene. The CDR3 loop reads CASSAASSGVPDTQYF. CDR3 sequence (DNA): TGCGCCAGCAGCGCCGCATCTAGCGGGGTGCCAGATACGCAGTATTTT.

The chain uses TRBV7-9 and TRBJ2-1; D possibly corresponds to TRBD1 (6 bases). Germline V gene sequence: CDR1 SEHNR, CDR2 FQNEAQ (reference sequence). This CDR3 contains 13 residues. Trimming took off 8 bases at V and 8 bases at J, with 16 bases between the two ends. Written as DNA, the CDR3 is TGTGCCAGCGGATCTAGGGGGATGCATGAGCAGTTCTTC. Protein sequence: CASGSRGMHEQFF.

The rearrangement links TRBV5-8 to TRBJ2-3, with TRBD1 matching over 11 bases. The germline gives CDR1 SGHTS, CDR2 YDEGEE. J was trimmed by 5 bases and V by 4 bases; bases with no gene match: 6. This CDR3 is 15 amino acids long. CDR3 in DNA: TGTGCCAGCAGCAGCGGACAGGGGGCGGAAGATACGCAGTATTTT. Protein: CASSSGQGAEDTQYF.

On this clone: An end of the junction differs from the germline gene, which may be a read error. The chain joins TRBV28 to TRBJ1-2; 8 bases are shared with TRBD1. Germline CDR1 and CDR2: MDHEN and SYDVKM. CDR3 length: 12 amino acids. In DNA form, the CDR3 reads TGTGCCAGCAGTTTAAAGGGGTGGGACAGGATCTTC. Translation gives CASSLKGWDRIF.

V usage is TRBV11-2 and J usage is TRBJ1-6; D possibly corresponds to TRBD1 (6 bases). The V end lost 4 bases, the J end lost 4 bases, and 11 bases lay between the germline ends. This CDR3 comprises 15 residues. Germline loops: CDR1 SGHAT, CDR2 FQNNGV. As DNA, the CDR3 is TGTGCCAGCAGCTCCCAGGGGCAATATAATTCACCCCTCCACTTT. Protein product: CASSSQGQYNSPLHF.

The chain carries TRBV28 and TRBJ2-7, with unresolved D. There are 13 residues in the CDR3. Germline-derived CDR1 and CDR2 are MDHEN and SYDVKM. V lost 3 bases and J lost 3, with 9 bases in between. The CDR3 reads CASSLPGNYEQYV. The DNA of the CDR3 is TGTGCCAGCAGTTTGCCAGGAAACTACGAGCAGTACGTC.

The chain joins TRBV6-2 or TRBV6-3 to TRBJ1-5; possible D gene TRBD1, 5 bases. This CDR3 is 15 amino acids long. Germline CDR1 reads MNHEY; CDR2 reads SVGEGT. Deletions cut 6 bases from V and 3 bases from J, with 15 bases between. The CDR3 reads CASSRLTVPNQPQHF. For the CDR3, the DNA is TGTGCCAGCAGCCGTCTGACAGTCCCCAATCAGCCCCAGCATTTT.

The rearrangement uses TRBV10-2 and TRBJ2-3; D perhaps matches TRBD1 (5 bases). Germline V CDR1 and CDR2: WSHSY, SAAADI. The CDR3 contains 12 residues. The germline V and J ends were trimmed by 6 bases and 4 bases, with 8 bases remaining between them. DNA for the CDR3: TGCGCCAGCAGGGCAGGGTCAGATACGCAGTATTTT. It specifies CASRAGSDTQYF.

J is TRBJ2-3 and V is TRBV5-8, with 8 bases matching TRBD1. CDR3 length equals 17 residues. J lost 2 bases, V lost 0 bases, and 8 bases had no gene match. Germline values: CDR1 SGHTS, CDR2 YDEGEE. The CDR3 DNA reads as TGTGCCAGCAGCTTGGGTAGAGGACAGGGAACCACAGATACGCAGTATTTT. Translated: CASSLGRGQGTTDTQYF. Looking up the rest from reference TRBV5-8 and TRBJ2-3 gives the full variable domain: EAGVTQSPTHLIKTRGQQATLRCSPISGHTSVYWYQQALGLGLQFLLWYDEGEERNRGNFPPRFSGRQFPNYSSELNVNALELEDSALYLCASSLGRGQGTTDTQYFGPGTRLTVL.

The V call is TRBV5-1, the J call TRBJ2-5, with TRBD1 as a possible D gene (5 bases). Germline V gene lookup returns CDR1 SGHRS and CDR2 YFSETQ. Trimming removed 7 bases from V and 3 bases from J, with 16 bases in between. The CDR3 is 14 amino acids. Here the CDR3 reads CASRIAGAKETQYF. The CDR3, as DNA: TGCGCCAGCCGGATCGCTGGGGCGAAAGAGACCCAGTACTTC.

V is TRBV6-2 or TRBV6-3 and J is TRBJ2-7, with 7 bases identical to TRBD1. The CDR3 is made up of 19 amino acids. The trim removed 3 bases at V and 3 bases at J, leaving 20 bases unmatched. Germline-derived CDR1 and CDR2 are MNHEY and SVGEGT. The CDR3 loop reads CASSYPNIKAGGLIYEQYF. DNA for the CDR3: TGTGCCAGCAGTTATCCAAACATTAAAGCAGGGGGTCTAATCTACGAGCAGTACTTC.